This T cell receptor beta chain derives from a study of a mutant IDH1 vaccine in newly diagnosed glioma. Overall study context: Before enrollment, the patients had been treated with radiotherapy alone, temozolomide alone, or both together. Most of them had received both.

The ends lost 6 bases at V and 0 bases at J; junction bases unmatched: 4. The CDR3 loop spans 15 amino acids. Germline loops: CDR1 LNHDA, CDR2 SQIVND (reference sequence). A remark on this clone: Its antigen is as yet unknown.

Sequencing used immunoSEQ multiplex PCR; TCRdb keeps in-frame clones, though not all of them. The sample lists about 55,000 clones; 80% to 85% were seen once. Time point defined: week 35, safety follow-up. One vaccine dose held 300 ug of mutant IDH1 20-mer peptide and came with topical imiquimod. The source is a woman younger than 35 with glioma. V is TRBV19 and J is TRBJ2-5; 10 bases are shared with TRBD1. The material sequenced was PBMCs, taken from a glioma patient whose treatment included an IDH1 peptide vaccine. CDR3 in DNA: TGTGCCAGTAGAGGACAGGGGGTGTACCAAGAGACCCAGTACTTC. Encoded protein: CASRGQGVYQETQYF.